Below are 28 T cell receptor beta chains sequenced from a single sample in a study of cytomegalovirus exposure and HLA in healthy donors. Vbeta (60) and Jbeta (13) primers were used in the PCR. Using immunoSEQ multiplex PCR, the repertoire was profiled, and TCRdb retains in-frame clones only, with some absent. The table has more than 150,000 clones, roughly three quarters seen once; the top ten hold 5.5% to 7.5%. The sample was PBMCs. These receptors were obtained from a middle-aged woman in good health and CMV-seropositive.

In this sample, this clone turned up once. V is TRBV5-4 and J is TRBJ1-6; 11 nucleotides match TRBD1. In germline, CDR1 is SGHNT, CDR2 YYREEE (reference sequence). This CDR3 has 16 residues. The junction had 5 bases not matched to a gene; V was cut back by 0 bases and J by 9 bases. CDR3 DNA: TGTGCCAGCAGCTTGGGGTCGGACAGGGGGCCTTCACCCCTCCACTTT. Its protein is CASSLGSDRGPSPLHF.

The chain joins TRBV6-5 to TRBJ2-1, with 8 bases fitting TRBD1. CDR3 length equals 13 residues. With V trimmed by 7 bases and J by 7 bases, 6 bases remained unmatched. Germline assignment: CDR1 MNHEY and CDR2 SVGAGI. The CDR3 DNA reads TGTGCCAGCACCCTACACAGGGGGAATGAGCAGTTCTTC. Protein product: CASTLHRGNEQFF.

This rearrangement joins TRBV28 to TRBJ1-2; 8 nucleotides agree with TRBD1. The CDR3 spans 15 residues. V gave up 7 bases and J gave up 4 bases; unmatched junction bases: 11. Germline V gene lookup returns CDR1 MDHEN and CDR2 SYDVKM. This CDR3 is CASTNLGQVVYGYTF. The CDR3 DNA is TGTGCCAGCACTAACCTGGGACAGGTTGTCTATGGCTACACCTTC.

The rearrangement joins TRBV6-5 to TRBJ1-5, with D maybe TRBD1 (5 bases). Germline loops: CDR1 MNHEY, CDR2 SVGAGI. The length of the CDR3 is 14 residues. Deletions cut 5 bases from V and 6 bases from J, with 14 bases between. CDR3 bases: TGTGCCAGCAGTGATGGGCACCAGGGTCAGCCCCAGCATTTT. This encodes CASSDGHQGQPQHF.

V usage is TRBV7-9 and J usage is TRBJ1-1; D gene uncertain. V lost 2 bases and J lost 1, with 11 bases in between. Germline loops: CDR1 SEHNR, CDR2 FQNEAQ (reference sequence). The CDR3 has 15 amino acids. The CDR3 nucleotides are TGTGCCAGCAGCTTATCCGGTCAGGCGAACACTGAAGCTTTCTTT. It encodes CASSLSGQANTEAFF.

The V gene is TRBV16, the J gene TRBJ2-7, with TRBD2 as a possible D gene (6 bases). CDR1 and CDR2 from the germline V gene are KGHSY and FQNENV. The V and J ends lost 7 bases and 0 bases respectively, with 10 bases between them. The length of the CDR3 is 13 residues. The CDR3 DNA reads as TGTGCCAGCAAAACGGGGGACTCCTACGAGCAGTACTTC. Translated: CASKTGDSYEQYF.

The chain combines TRBV2 with TRBJ1-4, with D possibly being TRBD1 (5 bases). The CDR3 length is 15 residues. Trimming removed 6 bases at V and 6 bases at J, with 17 bases between. Germline V CDR1 and CDR2: SNHLY, FYNNEI. The CDR3 nucleotides read TGTGCCAGCAGCAACCAGGGACTGGTCGATGAAAAACTGTTTTTT. Translated: CASSNQGLVDEKLFF.

V gene TRBV19 combines with J gene TRBJ1-3, with a possible D match to TRBD1 (5 bases). There are 14 residues in the CDR3. CDR1 is LNHDA, CDR2 SQIVND, per germline (reference sequence). V was clipped by 5 bases and J by 5 bases, with 13 bases between them. CDR3: CASSVQGGRNTIYF. The DNA for the CDR3 is TGTGCCAGTAGTGTGCAGGGAGGGCGAAACACCATATATTTT.

This clone came up a few times. The sample has other DNA sequences that encode this CDR3 too. This rearrangement joins TRBV9 to TRBJ2-1, with 8 bases fitting TRBD2. V was pared by 4 bases and J by 1 base, with 4 bases of the junction left unmatched. The length of the CDR3 is 15 residues. Germline assignment: CDR1 SGDLS and CDR2 YYNGEE. CDR3 in amino acids: CASSRGGPSYNEQFF. As DNA, the CDR3 is TGTGCCAGCAGCCGGGGGGGCCCGTCCTACAATGAGCAGTTCTTC. The whole variable domain, filled in from reference TRBV9 and TRBJ2-1, reads DSGVTQTPKHLITATGQRVTLRCSPRSGDLSVYWYQQSLDQGLQFLIQYYNGEERAKGNILERFSAQQFPDLHSELNLSSLELGDSALYFCASSRGGPSYNEQFFGPGTRLTVL.

V usage is TRBV5-1 and J usage is TRBJ2-3; 8 bases are a match to TRBD2. Trimming cost V 0 bases and J 1 base; bases outside gene matches: 1. The CDR3 is 15 amino acids. CDR1 is SGHRS, CDR2 YFSETQ, per germline. DNA of the CDR3: TGCGCCAGCAGCTTGGGGCGGGGGGGCACAGATACGCAGTATTTT. It translates to CASSLGRGGTDTQYF.

The chain carries TRBV14 and TRBJ1-2, with D uncertain. Germline V CDR1 and CDR2: SGHDN, FVKESK. V dropped 1 base and J dropped 7 bases, with 10 bases sitting between them. CDR3 length equals 13 residues. The CDR3 is CASSQGGSPGYTF. CDR3 bases: TGTGCCAGCAGCCAAGGAGGGTCTCCTGGCTACACCTTC.

This clone has a single count. The chain carries TRBV4-1 and TRBJ2-1; perhaps TRBD2 as D (5 bases). CDR1 MGHRA and CDR2 YSYEKL come from the germline V gene. The CDR3 is 16 residues long. V lost 1 base, J lost 4 bases, and 14 bases lay in between. This chain's CDR3 is CASSQVETEGYNEQFF. The CDR3 coding sequence is TGCGCCAGCAGCCAAGTAGAAACAGAGGGTTACAATGAGCAGTTCTTC.

In its sample, this clone was seen once. This chain's CDR3 is CASSPGGTDTQYF. For the CDR3, the DNA is TGTGCCAGCAGCCCCGGGGGCACAGATACGCAGTATTTT. The rearrangement uses TRBV5-4 and TRBJ2-3, with D possibly TRBD2 on 5 matching bases. This CDR3 is 13 amino acids long. The V end was cut by 4 bases, the J end by 1 base, with 7 bases between. Germline assignment: CDR1 SGHNT and CDR2 YYREEE (reference sequence).

This chain connects TRBV6-6 to TRBJ1-2; a possible D gene is TRBD1 (6 bases). This CDR3 comprises 13 residues. Germline CDR1 is MNHNY and CDR2 is SVGAGI (reference sequence). V gave up 7 bases and J gave up 5 bases, with 14 bases separating them. CDR3 residues: CASTRGGAYGYTF. The DNA of the CDR3 is TGTGCCAGCACAAGAGGGGGGGCTTATGGCTACACCTTC.

The chain employs TRBV10-1 and TRBJ2-1, with 8 bases that match TRBD2. V lost 6 bases, J lost 7 bases, and 17 bases stayed unmatched. This CDR3 has 17 amino acids. In germline, CDR1 is WNHNN, CDR2 SYGVQD (reference sequence). In DNA, the CDR3 is TGCGCCAGCAGCCCGGCCGGGACTAGTTTAATCACAAATGAGCAGTTCTTC. It encodes CASSPAGTSLITNEQFF.

The CDR3 loop reads CASSPGGVRSVYTF. The CDR3 DNA reads as TGTGCCAGCAGTCCCGGGGGGGTGCGAAGTGTCTACACCTTC. The chain links TRBV2 to TRBJ1-2, with D perhaps TRBD1 (5 bases). The V end lost 5 bases, the J end lost 10 bases, and 20 bases lay between the germline ends. The germline V gene has CDR1 SNHLY and CDR2 FYNNEI. This CDR3 has 14 amino acids.

This clone was observed a few times. The genes are TRBV5-4 and TRBJ2-3; D may be TRBD2 (6 bases). Deletions cut 1 base from V and 3 bases from J, with 12 bases between. The germline V gene encodes CDR1 SGHNT and CDR2 YYREEE (reference sequence). CDR3 length equals 15 residues. The DNA for the CDR3 is TGTGCCAGCAGCTTGCCGGGGGAGTGGACAGATACGCAGTATTTT. It is translated as CASSLPGEWTDTQYF.

The chain joins TRBV18 to TRBJ1-2; D may be TRBD1 (6 bases). The germline V and J ends were trimmed by 3 bases and 3 bases, with 14 bases remaining between them. The CDR3 length is 15 residues. CDR1 and CDR2 (germline): KGHSH, LQKENI. This CDR3 reads CASSPLRQADYGYTF. The CDR3 bases are TGTGCCAGCTCACCGCTACGACAGGCCGACTATGGCTACACCTTC.

The V and J genes are TRBV28 and TRBJ1-2; maybe TRBD1 (5 bases). Looked up from germline, CDR1 is MDHEN and CDR2 is SYDVKM. Trimming removed 2 bases from V and 5 bases from J, with 15 bases in between. This CDR3 has 15 amino acids. CDR3 DNA: TGTGCCAGCAGTTTAGTCTTGCGGGGACTTTATGGCTACACCTTC. Amino acid sequence: CASSLVLRGLYGYTF.

V gene TRBV7-9 combines with J gene TRBJ2-1; D is ambiguous. There are 15 residues in the CDR3. V was clipped by 1 base and J by 7 bases, with 14 bases between them. Germline CDR1 reads SEHNR; CDR2 reads FQNEAQ (reference sequence). This CDR3 is CASSLGLWQANEQFF. CDR3 sequence (DNA): TGTGCCAGCAGCTTAGGGTTATGGCAGGCAAATGAGCAGTTCTTC.

This clone turned up a few times. The V gene is TRBV5-1, the J gene TRBJ2-7, with D unresolved. The CDR3 runs 12 residues. Germline V gene sequence: CDR1 SGHRS, CDR2 YFSETQ. The germline V and J ends were trimmed by 0 bases and 9 bases, with 10 bases remaining between them. The DNA for the CDR3 is TGCGCCAGCAGCTTGGACCGGGTTAGGCAGTACTTC. Protein: CASSLDRVRQYF.

The rearrangement links TRBV28 to TRBJ1-1; tentatively, D is TRBD1 (5 bases). Trimming removed 6 bases from V and 7 bases from J, with 15 bases in between. Germline CDR1 is MDHEN and CDR2 is SYDVKM. The CDR3 totals 13 residues. CDR3 bases: TGTGCCAGCAGCCGAACGGGGGTCGTTGAAGCTTTCTTT. As protein: CASSRTGVVEAFF.

The chain has TRBV4-3 and TRBJ2-2, with D possibly TRBD2 on 6 matching bases. Germline lookup yields CDR1 LGHNA and CDR2 YSLEER. Trimming removed 1 base from V and 4 bases from J, with 7 bases in between. This CDR3 has 14 residues. In DNA form, the CDR3 reads TGCGCCAGCAGCCAAGCGGGGGTCACCGGGGAGCTGTTTTTT. It encodes CASSQAGVTGELFF.

This clone was observed a few times. The V gene is TRBV6-6, the J gene TRBJ1-1, with D possibly being TRBD1 (6 bases). The CDR3 extends over 13 amino acids. Germline assignment: CDR1 MNHNY and CDR2 SVGAGI (reference sequence). V was shortened by 4 bases and J by 3 bases, with 9 bases between the two germline ends. CDR3 loop: CASSSTGYTEAFF. Here the CDR3 DNA reads TGTGCCAGCAGTTCTACAGGGTACACTGAAGCTTTCTTT.

The chain employs TRBV5-6 and TRBJ2-3, with D tentatively TRBD2 (7 bases). CDR1 SGHDT and CDR2 YYEEEE come from the germline V gene. The length of the CDR3 is 18 residues. Deletions cut 7 bases from V and 0 bases from J, with 24 bases between. The DNA of the CDR3 is TGTGCCAGCGGCAGGGCGGGGGCAGCTACTTCTAGCACAGATACGCAGTATTTT. The encoded protein is CASGRAGAATSSTDTQYF.

J is TRBJ1-3 and V is TRBV5-4; the D is unclear. The CDR3 loop spans 14 amino acids. Per germline, CDR1 SGHNT and CDR2 YYREEE (reference sequence). V was clipped by 1 base and J by 0 bases, with 5 bases between them. The CDR3 DNA is TGTGCCAGCAGCTTGTCGAGCTCTGGAAACACCATATATTTT. Protein product: CASSLSSSGNTIYF. The full variable domain, rest sourced from reference TRBV5-4 and TRBJ1-3, is ETGVTQSPTHLIKTRGQQVTLRCSSQSGHNTVSWYQQALGQGPQFIFQYYREEENGRGNFPPRFSGLQFPNYSSELNVNALELDDSALYLCASSLSSSGNTIYFGEGSWLTVV.

The gene calls are TRBV5-1 and TRBJ2-7, with 10 bases that match TRBD2. The J segment lost 2 bases and the V segment lost 2 bases, leaving 7 bases of the junction unmatched. CDR3 size: 16 residues. CDR1 is SGHRS and CDR2 is YFSETQ in the germline V gene. The CDR3 coding sequence is TGCGCCAGCAGCTTACCGTCTAGCGGGGGAGCCTACGAGCAGTACTTC. It yields the protein CASSLPSSGGAYEQYF. Full variable domain (outside the CDR3, taken from reference TRBV5-1 and TRBJ2-7): KAGVTQTPRYLIKTRGQQVTLSCSPISGHRSVSWYQQTPGQGLQFLFEYFSETQRNKGNFPGRFSGRQFSNSRSEMNVSTLELGDSALYLCASSLPSSGGAYEQYFGPGTRLTVT.

This clone was counted only a few times. The chain couples TRBV6-1 to TRBJ1-2, with 8 bases identical to TRBD1. CDR3 length equals 12 residues. Germline CDR1 and CDR2: MNHNS and SASEGT. V gave up 10 bases and J gave up 5 bases; unmatched junction bases: 6. The CDR3 region is CATWTGRYGYTF. In nucleotides, the CDR3 is TGTGCCACCTGGACAGGGCGGTATGGCTACACCTTC.